This paragraph reports one T cell receptor beta chain. The data originate from a study of T cell repertoires in ileal Crohn's disease. Germline CDR1 is MNHNY and CDR2 is SVGAGI (reference sequence). The V end was cut by 6 bases, the J end by 6 bases, with 19 bases between. The CDR3 consists of 15 residues. Profiling relied on immunoSEQ multiplex PCR, and the TCRdb table lists in-frame clones only, not all of them. The table shows 15,000 to 20,000 clones, with approximately 77% occurring only once. Noted time point: neoterminal ileum biopsy at postoperative endoscopy, about 6 months after surgery. Patients were adults with ileal or ileocolonic Crohn's disease needing resection.

The sequenced material came from ileal tissue. The receptor's source is an adult with Crohn's disease. The rearrangement joins TRBV6-6 to TRBJ2-3; a weak D match, TRBD2 (5 bases). The CDR3 protein is CASSQPRGLADTQYF. The CDR3 DNA reads TGTGCCAGCAGCCAACCTCGCGGGTTGGCGGATACGCAGTATTTT.